This T cell receptor (beta chain) was retrieved from a study of beta chain features in type 1 diabetes. Every donor had blood drawn once into heparin, roughly 110 mL on average. cDNA synthesis used the whole RNA isolate, giving expressed TCRB sequences. Sequencing was performed with immunoSEQ multiplex PCR; in TCRdb, only in-frame clones are kept and a portion is missing. Of fewer than 250,000 clones in the sample, over 8.5% were seen once. The CDR3 length is 13 residues. In germline, CDR1 is GTSNPN, CDR2 SVGIG (reference sequence). V lost 5 bases and J lost 1, with 11 bases in between. This clone was seen more than once but under ten times.

Material: naive CD4+ T cells from blood. The sequence was obtained from a woman under 30 in good health. This chain links TRBV30 with TRBJ1-1, with D maybe TRBD1 (6 bases). CDR3 residues: CAWQGQGNTEAFF. DNA of the CDR3: TGTGCCTGGCAGGGGCAGGGGAACACTGAAGCTTTCTTT.